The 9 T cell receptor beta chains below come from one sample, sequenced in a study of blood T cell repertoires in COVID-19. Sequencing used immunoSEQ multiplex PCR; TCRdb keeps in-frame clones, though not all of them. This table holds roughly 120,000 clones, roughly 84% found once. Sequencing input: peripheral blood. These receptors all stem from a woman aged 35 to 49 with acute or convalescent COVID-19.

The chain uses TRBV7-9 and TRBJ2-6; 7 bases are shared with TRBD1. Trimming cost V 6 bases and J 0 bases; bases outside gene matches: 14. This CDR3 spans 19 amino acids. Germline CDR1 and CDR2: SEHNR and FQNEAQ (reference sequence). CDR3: CASRARKSGGYSGANVLTF. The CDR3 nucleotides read TGTGCCAGCAGAGCTAGGAAATCAGGGGGATACTCTGGGGCCAACGTCCTGACTTTC.

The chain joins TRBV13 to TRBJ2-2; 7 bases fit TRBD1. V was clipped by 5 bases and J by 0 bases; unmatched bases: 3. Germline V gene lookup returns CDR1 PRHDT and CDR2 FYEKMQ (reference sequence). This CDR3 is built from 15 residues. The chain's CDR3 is CASSRGQANTGELFF. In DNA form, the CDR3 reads TGTGCCAGCAGCCGAGGACAGGCGAACACCGGGGAGCTGTTTTTT. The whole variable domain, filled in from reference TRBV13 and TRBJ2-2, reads AAGVIQSPRHLIKEKRETATLKCYPIPRHDTVYWYQQGPGQDPQFLISFYEKMQSDKGSIPDRFSAQQFSDYHSELNMSSLELGDSALYFCASSRGQANTGELFFGEGSRLTVL.

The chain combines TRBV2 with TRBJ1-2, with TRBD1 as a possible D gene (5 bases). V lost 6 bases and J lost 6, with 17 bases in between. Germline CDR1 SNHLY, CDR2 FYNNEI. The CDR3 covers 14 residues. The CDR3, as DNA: TGTGCCAGCAGGGACAACCTCCCAACGGATGGCTACACCTTC. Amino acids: CASRDNLPTDGYTF.

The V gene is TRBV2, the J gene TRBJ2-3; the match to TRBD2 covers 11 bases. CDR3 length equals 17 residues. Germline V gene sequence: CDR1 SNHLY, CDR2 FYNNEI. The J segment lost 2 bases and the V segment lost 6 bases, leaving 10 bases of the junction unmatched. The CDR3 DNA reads TGTGCCAGCAGCCTTGGACTAGCGGGCCGAGTCACAGATACGCAGTATTTT. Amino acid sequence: CASSLGLAGRVTDTQYF.

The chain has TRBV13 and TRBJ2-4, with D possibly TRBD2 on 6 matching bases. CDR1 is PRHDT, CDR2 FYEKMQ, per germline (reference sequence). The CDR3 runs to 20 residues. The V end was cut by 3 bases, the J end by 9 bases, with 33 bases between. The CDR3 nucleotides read TGTGCCAGCAGCTTTCTAAGCCCGGACGTTCTGGAGGGACCCCGGGGCATTCAGTACTTC. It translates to CASSFLSPDVLEGPRGIQYF.

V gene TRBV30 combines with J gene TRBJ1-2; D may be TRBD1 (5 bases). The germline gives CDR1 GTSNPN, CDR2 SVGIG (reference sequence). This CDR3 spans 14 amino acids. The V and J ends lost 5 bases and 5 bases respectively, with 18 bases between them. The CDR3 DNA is TGTGCCTGGGGAAGTGGACACTTAGGTTATGGCTACACCTTC. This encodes CAWGSGHLGYGYTF.

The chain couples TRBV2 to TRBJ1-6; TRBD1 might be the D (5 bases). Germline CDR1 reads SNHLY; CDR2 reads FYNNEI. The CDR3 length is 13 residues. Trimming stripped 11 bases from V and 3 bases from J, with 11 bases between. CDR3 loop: CARLGDYNSPLHF. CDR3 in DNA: TGTGCCCGATTAGGGGACTATAATTCACCCCTCCACTTT.

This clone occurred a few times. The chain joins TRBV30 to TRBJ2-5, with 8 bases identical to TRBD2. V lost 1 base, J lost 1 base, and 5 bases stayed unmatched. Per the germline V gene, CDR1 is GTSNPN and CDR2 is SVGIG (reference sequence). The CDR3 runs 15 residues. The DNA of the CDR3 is TGTGCCTGGAGTGGGGTAGCGGGACTCCAAGAGACCCAGTACTTC. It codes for CAWSGVAGLQETQYF.

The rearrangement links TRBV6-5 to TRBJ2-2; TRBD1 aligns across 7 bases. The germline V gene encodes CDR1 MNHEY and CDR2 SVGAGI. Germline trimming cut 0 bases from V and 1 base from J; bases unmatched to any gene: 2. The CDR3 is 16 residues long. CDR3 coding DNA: TGTGCCAGCAGTTACTCGACAGGGAGGAACACCGGGGAGCTGTTTTTT. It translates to CASSYSTGRNTGELFF.